The 6 T cell receptor beta chains in this list originate from one sample, sequenced in a study of cytomegalovirus exposure and HLA in healthy donors (TCRdb year 2017). To prepare the library, the immunoSEQ multiplex PCR assay was applied. In TCRdb, the immuneACCESS table is reduced to in-frame sequences with V and J assigned. These tables do not hold every clone; where another copy was compared, an unresolved V gene accounts for under half, and the others remain unexplained. In all, the sample holds 250,000 to 400,000 clones, and around 90% of those were seen once. The ten largest make up around 0.88% of the sample. The material sequenced was PBMCs. Source of these receptors: a man aged 25 to 45 in good health and CMV-seronegative.

The genes are TRBV2 and TRBJ1-4; 10 positions agree with TRBD1. CDR3 length: 17 amino acids. The germline V gene encodes CDR1 SNHLY and CDR2 FYNNEI. V shed 6 bases, J shed 0 bases, and the junction held 7 bases outside the gene matches. The CDR3 spells CASRIPGQGPTNEKLFF. CDR3 nucleotides: TGTGCCAGCAGAATTCCGGGACAGGGGCCAACTAATGAAAAACTGTTTTTT.

The rearrangement joins TRBV2 to TRBJ2-5, with D unresolved. V lost 7 bases, J lost 2 bases, and 11 bases lay in between. Germline V gene data show CDR1 as SNHLY and CDR2 as FYNNEI. This CDR3 contains 13 residues. CDR3 protein: CASKKQLQETQYF. CDR3 sequence (DNA): TGTGCCAGCAAAAAGCAACTTCAAGAGACCCAGTACTTC.

This clone is a singleton in its sample. The chain carries TRBV5-8 and TRBJ2-7; D possibly corresponds to TRBD1 (5 bases). Germline CDR1 reads SGHTS; CDR2 reads YDEGEE. The CDR3 is made up of 14 amino acids. The ends were cut back, 1 base at V and 3 bases at J, with 11 bases in the middle. CDR3 nucleotide sequence: TGTGCCAGCAGCTTGTATGCAGGGAACTACGAGCAGTACTTC. It specifies CASSLYAGNYEQYF.

This clone was counted a few times. The V gene is TRBV2, the J gene TRBJ1-5; D is uncertain. V was shortened by 7 bases and J by 4 bases, with 8 bases between the two germline ends. The CDR3 covers 12 residues. The germline V gene encodes CDR1 SNHLY and CDR2 FYNNEI. The CDR3 protein is CASNRRNQPQHF. The CDR3 DNA follows: TGTGCCAGCAACAGAAGGAATCAGCCCCAGCATTTT.

In its sample, this clone was seen once. The chain links TRBV11-1 to TRBJ1-4; no clear D. V gave up 5 bases and J gave up 0 bases, with 13 bases separating them. In germline, CDR1 is SGHAT, CDR2 FQDESV (reference sequence). The CDR3 is 16 amino acids. The CDR3 loop reads CASSKTFSTTNEKLFF. CDR3 nucleotides: TGTGCCAGCAGCAAAACTTTTTCAACAACTAATGAAAAACTGTTTTTT.

This sequence joins TRBV19 and TRBJ2-2, with 7 bases lining up with TRBD2. From germline, CDR1 is LNHDA and CDR2 SQIVND (reference sequence). The CDR3 is 15 residues long. Trimming cost V 5 bases and J 0 bases; bases outside gene matches: 3. CDR3 DNA sequence: TGTGCCAGTAGTTCGGGACTAACGAACACCGGGGAGCTGTTTTTT. As protein: CASSSGLTNTGELFF.